The entry below describes one T cell receptor beta chain. The data stem from a study of T-cell reconstitution after alpha-beta-depleted transplantation in children. This CDR3 has 13 residues. Germline V gene data show CDR1 as WSHSY and CDR2 as SAAADI. The V end lost 3 bases, the J end lost 7 bases, and 10 bases lay between the germline ends. Unique molecular identifiers were used in preparing the TCRbeta library. MiXCR, applied by TCRdb to the PCR reads, yields one record per CDR3 protein. Among 600,000 to 700,000 distinct CDR3 sequences listed, roughly 15% were seen once. The starting material was PBMCs from the stem cell graft donor, obtained from the stem cell graft. This TCR came from a human donor who donated a stem cell graft to a child with acute myeloid leukemia. The chain has TRBV10-2 and TRBJ2-1; either TRBD1 or TRBD2 may fit D (5 bases each). The CDR3 reads CASSDGTPNEQFF. The CDR3 DNA follows: TGCGCCAGCAGTGACGGGACGCCAAATGAGCAGTTCTTC.